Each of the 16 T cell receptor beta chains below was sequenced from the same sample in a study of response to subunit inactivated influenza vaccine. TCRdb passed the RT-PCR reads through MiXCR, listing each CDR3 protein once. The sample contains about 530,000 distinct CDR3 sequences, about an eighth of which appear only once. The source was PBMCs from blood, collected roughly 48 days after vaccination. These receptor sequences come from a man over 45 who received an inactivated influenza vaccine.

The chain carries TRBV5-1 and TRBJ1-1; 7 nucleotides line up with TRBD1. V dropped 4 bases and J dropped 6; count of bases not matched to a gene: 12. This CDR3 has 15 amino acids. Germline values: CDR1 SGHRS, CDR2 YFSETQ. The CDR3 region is CASSLDQPGTAEAFF. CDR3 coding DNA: TGCGCCAGCAGCCTTGATCAACCCGGGACAGCTGAAGCTTTCTTT.

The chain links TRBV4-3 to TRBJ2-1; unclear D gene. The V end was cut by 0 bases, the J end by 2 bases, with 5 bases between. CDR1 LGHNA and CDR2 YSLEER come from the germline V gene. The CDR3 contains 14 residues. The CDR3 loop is CASSQDAAYNEQFF. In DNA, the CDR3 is TGCGCCAGCAGCCAAGATGCCGCCTACAATGAGCAGTTCTTC.

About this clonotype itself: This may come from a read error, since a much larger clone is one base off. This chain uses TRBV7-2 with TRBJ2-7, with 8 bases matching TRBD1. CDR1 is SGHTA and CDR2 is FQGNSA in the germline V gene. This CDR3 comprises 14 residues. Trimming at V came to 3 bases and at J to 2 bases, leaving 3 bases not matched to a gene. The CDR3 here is CASSLVDRAYEQYF. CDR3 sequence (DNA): TGTGCCAGCAGCTTGGTGGACAGGGCCTACGAGCAGTACTTC.

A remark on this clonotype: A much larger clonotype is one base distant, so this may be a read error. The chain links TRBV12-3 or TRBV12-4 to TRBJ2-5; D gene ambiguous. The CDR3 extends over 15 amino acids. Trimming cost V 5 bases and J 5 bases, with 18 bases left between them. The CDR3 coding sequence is TGTGCCAGCAGTCCGACGAAGGATGGAGATGAGACCCAGTACTTC. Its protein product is CASSPTKDGDETQYF.

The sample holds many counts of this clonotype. CDR3 in DNA: TGTGCCAGCAGCTTGTGGTTTGGGCAGGGCTGGGAGACCCAGTACTTC. Encoded protein: CASSLWFGQGWETQYF. This chain uses TRBV5-6 with TRBJ2-5; a possible D gene is TRBD1 (5 bases). V lost 1 base and J lost 5, with 18 bases in between. Germline lookup yields CDR1 SGHDT and CDR2 YYEEEE. The CDR3 contains 16 residues.

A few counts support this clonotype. CDR3 residues: CASSHSQSRYNEQFF. In nucleotides, the CDR3 is TGCGCCAGCAGCCATTCGCAGTCTAGATACAATGAGCAGTTCTTC. The chain carries TRBV4-3 and TRBJ2-1, with no clear D. The germline V and J ends were trimmed by 3 bases and 4 bases, with 13 bases remaining between them. Germline V gene lookup returns CDR1 LGHNA and CDR2 YSLEER. This CDR3 is 15 amino acids long.

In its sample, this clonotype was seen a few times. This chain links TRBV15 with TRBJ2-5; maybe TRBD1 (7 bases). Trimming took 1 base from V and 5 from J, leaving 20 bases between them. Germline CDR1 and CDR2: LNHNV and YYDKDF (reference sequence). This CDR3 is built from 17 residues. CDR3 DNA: TGTGCCACCAGCAGAGGACAGGGTACGGGAGTTAAGGAGACCCAGTACTTC. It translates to CATSRGQGTGVKETQYF. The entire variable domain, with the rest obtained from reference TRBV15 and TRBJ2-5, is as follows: DAMVIQNPRYQVTQFGKPVTLSCSQTLNHNVMYWYQQKSSQAPKLLFHYYDKDFNNEADTPDNFQSRRPNTSFCFLDIRSPGLGDTAMYLCATSRGQGTGVKETQYFGPGTRLLVL.

CDR3: CASSWGRGSYEQYF. For the CDR3, the DNA is TGCGCCAGCAGCTGGGGCAGGGGTAGCTACGAGCAGTACTTC. J is TRBJ2-7 and V is TRBV5-1; maybe TRBD1 (6 bases). Germline lookup yields CDR1 SGHRS and CDR2 YFSETQ. V was pared by 3 bases and J by 3 bases, with 13 bases between. The CDR3 contains 14 residues.

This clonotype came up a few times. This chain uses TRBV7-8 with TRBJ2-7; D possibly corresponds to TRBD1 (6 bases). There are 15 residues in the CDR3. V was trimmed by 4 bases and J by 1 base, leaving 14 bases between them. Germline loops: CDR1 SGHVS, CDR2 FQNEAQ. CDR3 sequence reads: CASSSQGLRSYEQYF. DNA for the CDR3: TGTGCCAGCAGCTCACAGGGCTTGAGGTCCTACGAGCAGTACTTC.

CDR3 coding DNA: TGCAGCGTTGAAGTGGGGACACCCAGCACAGATACGCAGTATTTT. This codes for CSVEVGTPSTDTQYF. The chain uses TRBV29-1 and TRBJ2-3; D may be TRBD1 (6 bases). Trimming cost V 1 base and J 0 bases, with 11 bases left between them. The CDR3 spans 15 residues. Per germline, CDR1 SQVTM and CDR2 ANQGSEA.

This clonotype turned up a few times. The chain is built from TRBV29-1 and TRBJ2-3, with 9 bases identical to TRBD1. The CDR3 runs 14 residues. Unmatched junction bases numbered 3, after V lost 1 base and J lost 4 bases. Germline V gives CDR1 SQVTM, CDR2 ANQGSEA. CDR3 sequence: CSVEVTGGPDTQYF. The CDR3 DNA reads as TGCAGCGTTGAAGTGACAGGGGGTCCAGATACGCAGTATTTT.

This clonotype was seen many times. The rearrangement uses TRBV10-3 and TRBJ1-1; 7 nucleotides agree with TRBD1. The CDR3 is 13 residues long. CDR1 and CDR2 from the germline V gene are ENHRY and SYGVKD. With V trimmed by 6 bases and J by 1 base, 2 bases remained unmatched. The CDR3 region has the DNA TGTGCCATCAGAGGGACAGAGAACACTGAAGCTTTCTTT. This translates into CAIRGTENTEAFF.

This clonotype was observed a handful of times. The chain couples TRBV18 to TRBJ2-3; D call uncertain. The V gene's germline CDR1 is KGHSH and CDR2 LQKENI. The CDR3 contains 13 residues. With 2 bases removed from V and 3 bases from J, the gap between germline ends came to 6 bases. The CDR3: CASSPFVTDTQYF. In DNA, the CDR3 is TGTGCCAGCTCACCATTTGTGACAGATACGCAGTATTTT.

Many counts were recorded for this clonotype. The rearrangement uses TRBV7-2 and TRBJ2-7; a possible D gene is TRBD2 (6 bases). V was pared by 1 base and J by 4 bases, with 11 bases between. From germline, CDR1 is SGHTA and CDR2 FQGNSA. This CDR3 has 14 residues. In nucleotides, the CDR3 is TGTGCCAGCAGCTTAGGACTAGAATCATACGAGCAGTACTTC. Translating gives CASSLGLESYEQYF.

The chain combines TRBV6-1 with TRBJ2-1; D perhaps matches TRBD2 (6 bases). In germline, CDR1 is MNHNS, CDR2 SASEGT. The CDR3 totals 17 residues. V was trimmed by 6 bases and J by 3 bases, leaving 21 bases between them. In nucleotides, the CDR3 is TGTGCCAGCAGACTAATACGGGAGACCCGTGGCTACAATGAGCAGTTCTTC. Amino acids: CASRLIRETRGYNEQFF.

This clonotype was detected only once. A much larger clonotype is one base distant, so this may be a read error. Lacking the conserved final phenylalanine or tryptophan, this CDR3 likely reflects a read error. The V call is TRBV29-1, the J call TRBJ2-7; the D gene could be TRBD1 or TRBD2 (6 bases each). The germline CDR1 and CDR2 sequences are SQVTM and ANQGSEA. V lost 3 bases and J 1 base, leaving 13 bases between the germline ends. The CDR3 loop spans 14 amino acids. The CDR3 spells CSVETGAGSYEQYS. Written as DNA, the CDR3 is TGCAGCGTTGAGACGGGGGCAGGGTCCTACGAGCAGTACTCC.